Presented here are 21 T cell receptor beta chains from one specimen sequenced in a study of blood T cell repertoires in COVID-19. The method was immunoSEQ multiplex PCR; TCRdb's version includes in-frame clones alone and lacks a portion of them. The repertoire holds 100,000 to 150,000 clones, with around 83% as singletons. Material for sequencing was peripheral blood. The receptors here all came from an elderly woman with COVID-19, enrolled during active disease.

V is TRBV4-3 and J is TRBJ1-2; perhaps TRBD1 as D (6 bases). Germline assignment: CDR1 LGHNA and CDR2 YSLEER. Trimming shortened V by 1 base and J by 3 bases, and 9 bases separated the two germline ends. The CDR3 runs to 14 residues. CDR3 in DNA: TGCGCCAGCAGCCAAGGGTCAGGGGACTATGGCTACACCTTC. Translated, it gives CASSQGSGDYGYTF.

Written as DNA, the CDR3 is TGTGCCAGCAGCCCGTACTTCGACACCTCTGGAAACACCATATATTTT. Translation: CASSPYFDTSGNTIYF. The genes are TRBV9 and TRBJ1-3; no clear D gene. The CDR3 runs 16 residues. V was shortened by 4 bases and J by 0 bases, with 14 bases between the two germline ends. In germline, CDR1 is SGDLS, CDR2 YYNGEE.

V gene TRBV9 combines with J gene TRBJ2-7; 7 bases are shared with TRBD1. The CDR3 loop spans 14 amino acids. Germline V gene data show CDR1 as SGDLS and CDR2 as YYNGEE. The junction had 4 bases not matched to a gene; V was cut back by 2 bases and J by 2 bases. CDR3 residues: CASSVGTATYEQYF. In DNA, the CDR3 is TGTGCCAGCAGCGTTGGGACAGCAACCTACGAGCAGTACTTC.

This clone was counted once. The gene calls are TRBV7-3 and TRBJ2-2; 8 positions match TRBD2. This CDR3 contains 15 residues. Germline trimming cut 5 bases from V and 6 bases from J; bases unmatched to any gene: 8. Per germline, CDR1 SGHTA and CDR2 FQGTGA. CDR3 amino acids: CASSPQGLEAGELFF. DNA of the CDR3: TGTGCCAGCAGCCCCCAGGGACTAGAGGCCGGGGAGCTGTTTTTT.

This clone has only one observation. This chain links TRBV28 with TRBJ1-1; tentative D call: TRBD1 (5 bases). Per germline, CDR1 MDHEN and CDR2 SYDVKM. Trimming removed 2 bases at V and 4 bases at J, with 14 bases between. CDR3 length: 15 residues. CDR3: CASSLVVMGGTEAFF. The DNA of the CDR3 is TGTGCCAGCAGTTTAGTAGTTATGGGGGGCACTGAAGCTTTCTTT.

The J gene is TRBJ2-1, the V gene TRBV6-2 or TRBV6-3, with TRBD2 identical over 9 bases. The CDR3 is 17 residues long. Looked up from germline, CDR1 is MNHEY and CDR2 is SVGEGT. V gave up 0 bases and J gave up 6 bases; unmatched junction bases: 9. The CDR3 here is CASSYSGKREDGNEQFF. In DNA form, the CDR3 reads TGTGCCAGCAGTTACTCGGGGAAGCGGGAGGACGGCAATGAGCAGTTCTTC.

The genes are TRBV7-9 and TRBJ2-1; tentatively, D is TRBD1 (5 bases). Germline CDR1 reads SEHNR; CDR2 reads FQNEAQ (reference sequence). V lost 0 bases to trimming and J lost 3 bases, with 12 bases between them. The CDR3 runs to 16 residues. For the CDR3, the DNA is TGTGCCAGCAGCTTAGCGCCGGGTAGGGGCTACAATGAGCAGTTCTTC. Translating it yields CASSLAPGRGYNEQFF.

The CDR3 DNA reads TGTGCCAGCAGTTACTCCGTGAGGGGGTGGCATGAGCAGTTCTTC. Translating it yields CASSYSVRGWHEQFF. The J gene is TRBJ2-1, the V gene TRBV6-2 or TRBV6-3, with D possibly TRBD1 on 6 matching bases. This CDR3 contains 15 residues. The V gene lost 0 bases and the J gene lost 8 bases, with 14 bases spanning the gap. CDR1 is MNHEY, CDR2 SVGEGT, per germline.

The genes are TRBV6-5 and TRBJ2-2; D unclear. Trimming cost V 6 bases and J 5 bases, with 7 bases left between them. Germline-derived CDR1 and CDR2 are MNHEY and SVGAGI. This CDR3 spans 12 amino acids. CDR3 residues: CASRWRTGELFF. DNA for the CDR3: TGTGCCAGCAGATGGAGAACCGGGGAGCTGTTTTTT.

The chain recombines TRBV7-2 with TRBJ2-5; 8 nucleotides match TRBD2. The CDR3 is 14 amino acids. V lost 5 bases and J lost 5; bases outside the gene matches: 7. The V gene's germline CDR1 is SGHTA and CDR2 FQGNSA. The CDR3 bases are TGTGCCAGCAGCGCCGGACTAGCTGGGGAGACCCAGTACTTC. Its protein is CASSAGLAGETQYF. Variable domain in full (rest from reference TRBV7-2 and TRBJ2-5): GAGVSQSPSNKVTEKGKDVELRCDPISGHTALYWYRQSLGQGLEFLIYFQGNSAPDKSGLPSDRFSAERTGGSVSTLTIQRTQQEDSAVYLCASSAGLAGETQYFGPGTRLLVL.

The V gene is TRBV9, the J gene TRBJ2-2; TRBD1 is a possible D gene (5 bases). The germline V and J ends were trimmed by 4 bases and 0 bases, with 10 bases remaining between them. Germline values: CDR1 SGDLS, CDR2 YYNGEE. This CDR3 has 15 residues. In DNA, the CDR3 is TGTGCCAGCAGCACAACAGGCGCGAACACCGGGGAGCTGTTTTTT. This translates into CASSTTGANTGELFF.

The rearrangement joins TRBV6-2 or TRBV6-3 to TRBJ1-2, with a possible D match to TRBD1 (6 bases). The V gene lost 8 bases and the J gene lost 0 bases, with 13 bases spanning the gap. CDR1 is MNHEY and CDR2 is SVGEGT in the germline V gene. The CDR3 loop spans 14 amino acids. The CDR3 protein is CASCRDTSNYGYTF. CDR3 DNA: TGTGCCAGCTGCCGGGACACCTCTAACTATGGCTACACCTTC.

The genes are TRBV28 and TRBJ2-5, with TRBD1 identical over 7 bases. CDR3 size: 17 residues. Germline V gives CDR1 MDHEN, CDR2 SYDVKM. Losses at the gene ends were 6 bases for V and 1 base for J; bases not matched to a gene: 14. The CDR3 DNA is TGTGCCAGCAGCCCTGGGACAGCTTGGGGGACCCAAGAGACCCAGTACTTC. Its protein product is CASSPGTAWGTQETQYF.

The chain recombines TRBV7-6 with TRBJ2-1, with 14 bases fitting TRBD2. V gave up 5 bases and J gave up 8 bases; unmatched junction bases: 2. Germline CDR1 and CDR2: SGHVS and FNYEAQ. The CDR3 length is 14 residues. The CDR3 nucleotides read TGTGCCAGCAGCCCGGGACTAGCGGGAGATGAGCAGTTCTTC. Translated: CASSPGLAGDEQFF.

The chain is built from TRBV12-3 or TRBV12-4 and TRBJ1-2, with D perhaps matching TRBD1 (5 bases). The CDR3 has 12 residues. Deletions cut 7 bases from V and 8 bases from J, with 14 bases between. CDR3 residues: CASTYGGNGYTF. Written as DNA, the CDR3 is TGTGCCAGCACCTATGGGGGGAACGGCTACACCTTC.

The CDR3, as DNA: TGTGCCAGCAGTTACGAGCAAATTGGAAACACCATATATTTT. Its protein product is CASSYEQIGNTIYF. The chain employs TRBV6-6 and TRBJ1-3; no reliable D call. The germline CDR1 and CDR2 sequences are MNHNY and SVGAGI (reference sequence). Trimming took 2 bases from V and 3 from J, leaving 8 bases between them. The CDR3 consists of 14 residues.

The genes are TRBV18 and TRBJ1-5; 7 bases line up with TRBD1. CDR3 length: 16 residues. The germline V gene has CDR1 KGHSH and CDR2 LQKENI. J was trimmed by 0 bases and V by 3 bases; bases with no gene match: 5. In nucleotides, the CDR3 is TGTGCCAGCTCACCGGACAGGTTGAATAGCAATCAGCCCCAGCATTTT. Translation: CASSPDRLNSNQPQHF.

CDR3 coding DNA: TGTGCCAGCAGCGTAGCTACTGCGATCTCCACAGATACGCAGTATTTT. This gives the protein CASSVATAISTDTQYF. The rearrangement links TRBV9 to TRBJ2-3; D ambiguous. Trimming took off 0 bases at V and 2 bases at J, with 13 bases between the two ends. Per the germline V gene, CDR1 is SGDLS and CDR2 is YYNGEE. The CDR3 runs 16 residues.

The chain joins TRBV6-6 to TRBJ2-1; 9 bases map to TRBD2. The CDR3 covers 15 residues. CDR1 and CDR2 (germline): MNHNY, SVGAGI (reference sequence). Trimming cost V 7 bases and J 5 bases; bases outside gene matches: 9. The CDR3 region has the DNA TGTGCCAGCATTCGGGCGGGAGGGTTGGACAATGAGCAGTTCTTC. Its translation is CASIRAGGLDNEQFF.

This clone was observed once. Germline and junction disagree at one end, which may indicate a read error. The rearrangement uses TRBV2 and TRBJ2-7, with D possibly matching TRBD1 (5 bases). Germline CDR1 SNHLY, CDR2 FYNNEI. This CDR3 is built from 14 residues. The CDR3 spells CARSGAPSSYEQYF. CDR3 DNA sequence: TGTGCCAGGAGTGGGGCGCCGAGCTCCTACGAGCAGTACTTC. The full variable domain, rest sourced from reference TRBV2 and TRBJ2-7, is EPEVTQTPSHQVTQMGQEVILRCVPISNHLYFYWYRQILGQKVEFLVSFYNNEISEKSEIFDDQFSVERPDGSNFTLKIRSTKLEDSAMYFCARSGAPSSYEQYFGPGTRLTVT.

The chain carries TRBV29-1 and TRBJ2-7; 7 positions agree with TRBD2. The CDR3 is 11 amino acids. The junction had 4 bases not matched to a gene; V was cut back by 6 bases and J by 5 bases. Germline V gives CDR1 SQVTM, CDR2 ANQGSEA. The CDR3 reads CSVGSGNEQYF. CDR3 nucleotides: TGCAGCGTCGGAAGCGGGAACGAGCAGTACTTC.